What follows describes a single TCR beta chain. Clones were sequenced by immunoSEQ multiplex PCR, and TCRdb holds only the in-frame ones, with some missing. The profile shows roughly 76,000 clones, 70% to 90% of them singletons. The data belong to a study of OX40 agonist ivuxolimab in advanced cancers. Sequencing was performed on CD4+ or CD8+ T cells sorted from blood, taken in a trial of the OX40 agonist ivuxolimab. The TCR was taken from an adult with an advanced solid tumor such as melanoma, head and neck, liver or kidney cancer.

The CDR3 loop reads CASSPAERYEQYF. CDR3 bases: TGTGCCAGCAGCCCCGCGGAGAGGTACGAGCAGTACTTC. The V gene is TRBV7-2, the J gene TRBJ2-7; the D is unclear. Trimming stripped 5 bases from V and 4 bases from J, with 12 bases between. The length of the CDR3 is 13 residues. Per germline, CDR1 SGHTA and CDR2 FQGNSA.